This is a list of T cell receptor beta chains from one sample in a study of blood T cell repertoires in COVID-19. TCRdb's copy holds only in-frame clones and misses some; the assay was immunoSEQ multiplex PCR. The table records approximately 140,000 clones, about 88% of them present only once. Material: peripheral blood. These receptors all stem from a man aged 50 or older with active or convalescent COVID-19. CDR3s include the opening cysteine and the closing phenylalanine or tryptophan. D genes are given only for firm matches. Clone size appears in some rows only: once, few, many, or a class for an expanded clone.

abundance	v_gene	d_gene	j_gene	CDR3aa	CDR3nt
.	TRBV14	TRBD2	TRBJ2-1	CASSRFGTGGSYNEQFF	TGTGCCAGCAGCCGATTTGGGACGGGAGGATCCTACAATGAGCAGTTCTTC
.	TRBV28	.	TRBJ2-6	CATLVESGANVLTF	TGTGCCACCCTGGTGGAGTCTGGGGCCAACGTCCTGACTTTC
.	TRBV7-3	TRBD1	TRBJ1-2	CASSLTRTGVWGYTF	TGTGCCAGCAGCTTAACTAGGACAGGGGTTTGGGGCTACACCTTC
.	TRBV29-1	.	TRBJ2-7	CSVGEGAGAYEQYF	TGCAGCGTTGGAGAAGGGGCCGGTGCCTACGAGCAGTACTTC
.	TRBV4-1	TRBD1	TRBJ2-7	CASSPGQGAKTYEQYF	TGCGCCAGCAGCCCCGGACAGGGGGCGAAAACCTACGAGCAGTACTTC
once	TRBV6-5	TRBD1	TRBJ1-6	CASSRDRAANSPLHF	TGTGCCAGCAGCCGGGACAGGGCGGCGAATTCACCCCTCCACTTT
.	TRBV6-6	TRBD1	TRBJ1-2	CASSPITGGYGYTF	TGTGCCAGCAGTCCAATAACAGGGGGCTATGGCTACACCTTC
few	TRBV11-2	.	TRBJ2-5	CASSLGAGGGSETQYF	TGTGCCAGCAGCTTAGGGGCGGGTGGAGGTTCCGAGACCCAGTACTTC
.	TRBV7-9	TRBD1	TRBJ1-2	CASSDDRGLDYGYTF	TGTGCCAGCAGCGACGACAGGGGGCTCGACTATGGCTACACCTTC
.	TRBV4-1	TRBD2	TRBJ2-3	CASSPLAGGLADTQYF	TGCGCCAGCAGCCCTCTAGCGGGAGGGTTGGCAGATACGCAGTATTTT
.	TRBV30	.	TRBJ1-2	CAWSKTGYPNYGYTF	TGTGCCTGGAGTAAGACAGGATACCCTAACTATGGCTACACCTTC
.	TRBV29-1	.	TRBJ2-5	CSVRNRLVGETQYF	TGCAGCGTTCGAAACCGATTGGTCGGAGAGACCCAGTACTTC
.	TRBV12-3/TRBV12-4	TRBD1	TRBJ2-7	CASSFGAGGEQYF	TGTGCCAGCAGTTTCGGGGCAGGGGGCGAGCAGTACTTC
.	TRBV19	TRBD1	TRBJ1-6	CASSPGQYNSPLHF	TGTGCCAGTAGTCCGGGACAGTATAATTCACCCCTCCACTTT
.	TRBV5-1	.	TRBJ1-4	CASSPPLGGLSEKLFF	TGCGCCAGCAGCCCCCCCCTGGGGGGGCTAAGTGAAAAACTGTTTTTT
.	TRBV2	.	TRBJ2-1	CASSVAGFPYNEQFF	TGTGCCAGCAGTGTTGCGGGTTTTCCCTACAATGAGCAGTTCTTC